A single sample gave rise to the 10 T cell receptor beta chains below, sequenced in a study of cytomegalovirus exposure and HLA in healthy donors. PCR was performed using 60 Vbeta and 13 Jbeta primers. The data were produced by immunoSEQ multiplex PCR, yet TCRdb's version contains in-frame clones alone and is incomplete. The sample has under 150,000 clones; about 78% are singletons. Sample: PBMCs. Receptors originate from a male donor in good health and CMV-seronegative.

The chain is built from TRBV9 and TRBJ2-1; 8 nucleotides agree with TRBD2. V gave up 4 bases and J gave up 8 bases; unmatched junction bases: 5. The CDR3 has 13 amino acids. Germline V gives CDR1 SGDLS, CDR2 YYNGEE. Here the CDR3 DNA reads TGTGCCAGCAGCCCGGGGGGGAAGTATGAGCAGTTCTTC. Translation gives CASSPGGKYEQFF.

V usage is TRBV5-1 and J usage is TRBJ2-2; TRBD1 agrees at 8 bases. With 4 bases clipped from V and 1 base from J, the junction kept 0 bases outside the gene matches. This CDR3 has 14 amino acids. The germline gives CDR1 SGHRS, CDR2 YFSETQ. CDR3 sequence: CASSDRGNTGELFF. DNA for the CDR3: TGCGCCAGCAGCGACAGGGGGAACACCGGGGAGCTGTTTTTT. Full variable domain (outside the CDR3, taken from reference TRBV5-1 and TRBJ2-2): KAGVTQTPRYLIKTRGQQVTLSCSPISGHRSVSWYQQTPGQGLQFLFEYFSETQRNKGNFPGRFSGRQFSNSRSEMNVSTLELGDSALYLCASSDRGNTGELFFGEGSRLTVL.

The chain joins TRBV5-1 to TRBJ1-1; D is possibly TRBD1 (6 bases). Germline CDR1 reads SGHRS; CDR2 reads YFSETQ. Trimming shortened V by 5 bases and J by 1 base, and 12 bases separated the two germline ends. This CDR3 spans 14 amino acids. The CDR3 coding sequence is TGCGCCAGCAGGCCAGGGGTCAAGAACACTGAAGCTTTCTTT. Translation: CASRPGVKNTEAFF.

J is TRBJ1-1 and V is TRBV5-1; 10 bases are shared with TRBD1. V lost 3 bases, J lost 5 bases, and 4 bases stayed unmatched. Germline assignment: CDR1 SGHRS and CDR2 YFSETQ. This CDR3 has 14 amino acids. CDR3 sequence: CASSSGTGETEAFF. The CDR3 nucleotides read TGCGCCAGCAGCTCCGGGACAGGGGAAACTGAAGCTTTCTTT.

As to this clone: One end of the junction does not line up with germline, which may come from a read error. Other nucleotide sequences in the sample specify the same CDR3. The chain carries TRBV10-3 and TRBJ1-1; 10 bases are a match to TRBD1. The CDR3 loop spans 15 amino acids. Germline CDR1 and CDR2: ENHRY and SYGVKD. In nucleotides, the CDR3 is TGTGCCATCAGTAACCCGGGACAGGGGAACACTGAAGCTTTTTTT. Amino acid sequence: CAISNPGQGNTEAFF.

The genes are TRBV5-1 and TRBJ1-6, with D hard to call. Trimming took off 0 bases at V and 9 bases at J, with 19 bases between the two ends. This CDR3 has 17 residues. Germline loops: CDR1 SGHRS, CDR2 YFSETQ. CDR3 loop: CASSLARTGLSTSPLHF. CDR3 in DNA: TGCGCCAGCAGCTTGGCCAGGACCGGACTCTCTACTTCACCCCTCCACTTT.

The chain couples TRBV7-8 to TRBJ1-2; 11 nucleotides align to TRBD1. V dropped 5 bases and J dropped 5; count of bases not matched to a gene: 19. This CDR3 is built from 19 residues. Germline assignment: CDR1 SGHVS and CDR2 FQNEAQ. Here the CDR3 DNA reads TGTGCCAGCAGCCCCCACCCAGTTACCGGGACAGGGGGAAGGTATGGCTACACCTTC. Amino acids: CASSPHPVTGTGGRYGYTF.

This chain links TRBV7-9 with TRBJ2-7, with 7 bases that match TRBD1. The CDR3 extends over 14 amino acids. Germline trimming cut 5 bases from V and 3 bases from J; bases unmatched to any gene: 7. Germline values: CDR1 SEHNR, CDR2 FQNEAQ (reference sequence). CDR3 residues: CASSRRDRFYEQYF. The CDR3 DNA reads as TGTGCCAGCAGCCGCCGGGACAGATTCTACGAGCAGTACTTC.

This rearrangement joins TRBV7-9 to TRBJ2-6; D gene ambiguous. The germline V gene encodes CDR1 SEHNR and CDR2 FQNEAQ (reference sequence). The ends were cut back, 5 bases at V and 6 bases at J, with 11 bases in the middle. The CDR3 extends over 14 amino acids. CDR3 protein: CASSHATAANVLTF. Here the CDR3 DNA reads TGTGCCAGCAGCCACGCCACTGCGGCCAACGTCCTGACTTTC.

The chain combines TRBV6-5 with TRBJ2-5; D perhaps matches TRBD1 (6 bases). The germline CDR1 and CDR2 sequences are MNHEY and SVGAGI. V gave up 6 bases and J gave up 7 bases, with 15 bases separating them. The CDR3 spans 13 residues. The CDR3 sequence is CASSLPGVGTQYF. CDR3 sequence (DNA): TGTGCCAGCAGCTTGCCAGGGGTAGGGACCCAGTACTTC.